This T cell receptor (beta chain) was observed in a study of T cell repertoires in ileal Crohn's disease. For the study at large: Every patient was operated on for stricturing (about 60%) or penetrating (approximately 40%) complications. Study findings and constraints: Compared with CD4 T cells, sorted CD8 cells carried more expanded clones. Endoscopic recurrence occurred in every patient whose clonality exceeded 26.8%.

CDR1 is SGHAT, CDR2 FQNNGV, per germline. CDR3 length: 15 amino acids. V lost 5 bases to trimming and J lost 5 bases; unmatched junction nucleotides: 7. TCRdb keeps only in-frame clones here, not all; method: immunoSEQ multiplex PCR. The sample includes about 8,300 clones, around 81% of them seen just once. To note about this clone: Its antigen is as yet unknown.

The V call is TRBV11-2, the J call TRBJ2-5, with 11 bases lining up with TRBD1. Sequences were obtained from ileal tissue. The origin of this receptor is an adult with Crohn's disease. CDR3 amino acids: CASSRTGGAGETQYF. DNA for the CDR3: TGTGCCAGCAGCCGGACAGGGGGCGCGGGCGAGACCCAGTACTTC. The complete variable domain, with remaining parts taken from reference TRBV11-2 and TRBJ2-5, reads EAGVAQSPRYKIIEKRQSVAFWCNPISGHATLYWYQQILGQGPKLLIQFQNNGVVDDSQLPKDRFSAERLKGVDSTLKIQPAKLEDSAVYLCASSRTGGAGETQYFGPGTRLLVL.